This paragraph reports one T cell receptor beta chain. This sample was included in a study of blood T cell repertoires in COVID-19. Looking at the study overall: Samples came from the United States, Italy and Spain, spanning acute and convalescent COVID-19. T cells, B-cell-depleted T cells, or PBMCs provided the cDNA or gDNA that served as material.

Original methodology: Estimation of nucleated cell counts relied on the amplification of reference gene primers. Method: immunoSEQ multiplex PCR; TCRdb's copy keeps in-frame clones and lacks some. V and J calls plus clone size are reproduced from that table; the DNA served to infer D and trimming. The table includes 150,000 to 180,000 clones, about 80% detected once. Trimming removed 5 bases from V and 7 bases from J; junction bases left unmatched: 3. Germline V gene sequence: CDR1 KGHSH, CDR2 LQKENI. This CDR3 comprises 12 residues. The source material was peripheral blood. This TCR was recovered from a woman aged 55 to 70 with acute or convalescent COVID-19. V usage is TRBV18 and J usage is TRBJ1-1, with TRBD1 matching over 8 bases. CDR3 DNA sequence: TGTGCCAGCTCAACCGGGACAGGTGAAGCTTTCTTT. It encodes CASSTGTGEAFF.